Sequencing of this T cell receptor (beta chain) was carried out in a study of blood T cells in healthy people across ages (dated by TCRdb to about 2015). The study in broad terms: In model experiments, roughly one uniquely barcoded TCR beta cDNA molecule per two T cells was captured by template switching. Using deep sequencing normalized with unique cDNA molecular identifiers, the study measured how TCR beta repertoire diversity changes with age. Four age groups were formed from the donors: young (average 16 years), middle-aged (just under 40), aged (about 62) and long-lived (roughly 81). Donors of different ages were randomly distributed across sequencing lanes to avoid experimental bias. Using the same blood draw, the study looked at two additional independent replicas of 1 million unique cDNA reads for two donors, one aged 18 to 30 and the other aged 80 or older. The paper's findings and limits, for the study overall: Estimates of total diversity based on one million sequenced T cells were considered lower bounds and underestimates. Observed TCR beta diversity correlated strongly with the percentage of naive T cells measured by flow cytometry. Since profiling was done on bulk unsorted PBMCs, naive and antigen-experienced compartments could not be conclusively compared. Compared with the aged group, the long-lived group had more naive CD4+ T cells, fewer expanded clones and increased TCR diversity, suggesting age selection. Because donor CMV infection status was unknown, age-related changes in expanded clonotypes were potentially confounded. Observed TCR beta diversity per million T cells fell roughly linearly with age, and a significant reduction was already apparent by age roughly 40.

Library generation was performed with 5' RACE. Instrument used: Illumina HiSeq 2500. The second PCR ran for about 6 to 11 cycles and used a J-beta primer mix along with a sample-barcoded 5' primer. Each TCR beta cDNA molecule received a unique molecular identifier from a template-switch 5' adaptor carrying 12 random nucleotides. Each sample yielded at least 2.5 million CDR3-containing paired-end reads. First-strand cDNA was synthesized from all RNA with the Mint cDNA synthesis kit, primed by a TRBC-specific oligonucleotide. After uracil-DNA glycosylase treatment, a first 18-cycle PCR used universal primers M1SS and BC2_uni_R on all cDNA. From the authors' description of their analysis: Normalization of each sample was performed by random selection of 1 million high-quality reads, each carrying a distinct molecular identifier. Reads sharing molecular identifiers were discarded rather than binned into consensus sequences. CDR3 identification, clonotype clustering and error correction used MiTCR with a Q25 quality threshold and the strictest error-elimination algorithm. Lower-bound total TCR beta diversity was estimated with a nonparametric unseen species model using Euler transformation. TCRdb took the public reads, trimmed them with fastp at Q25, ran MiXCR for clone calling and kept in-frame beta chains. When rows share a CDR3 protein, they turn into one entry using the most common DNA and genes. The V and J calls were not made by the authors but by TCRdb's processing. This sample gives some 1.5 million distinct CDR3 sequences in total; under 30% of them show up just once. Less than 9.5% of the sample lies in the top ten.

The donors were 40 or so Caucasian individuals from Russia, aged roughly 6 to 90 years, who were systemically healthy. Each donor gave 8 to 10 milliliters of peripheral blood, drawn into EDTA-treated Vacutainer tubes. Ficoll-Paque density-gradient centrifugation was used to isolate PBMCs, with at least 6.5 million obtained per sample. Trizol reagent was used to extract total RNA from PBMCs, with at least 6 micrograms per sample. For every donor, an aliquot of PBMCs went through flow cytometry to measure the percentages of naive CD45RAhigh/CD27high T cells. Comment on this clonotype: Its antigen target is currently unknown. No much larger clone exists at a distance of one base, and base qualities are not known.

The germline V gene (reference sequence) specifies DFQATT as CDR1 and SNEGSKA as CDR2. V is pared back by 4 bases and J by 7 bases, with 9 bases lying between the germline termini. The CDR3 covers 11 residues, taking in both the cysteine and the phenylalanine. Just the 33-base CDR3 DNA is kept, in frame starting at base 1. The source of this sequence is a woman aged 25 to 39 in good health. The chain links TRBV20-1 with TRBJ2-3; the D gene remains uncertain. The sample comprised blood. The DNA is TGCAGTGCTAAGGTTATGAATACGCAGTATTTT. Translation gives CSAKVMNTQYF.